This passage covers 18 T cell receptor beta chains from one sample sequenced in a study of T cell repertoires in cytomegalovirus infection. TCRdb re-called the reads through MiXCR, storing one row per CDR3 protein. The repertoire holds approximately 180,000 distinct CDR3 sequences, with approximately 9.6% as singletons. The sample comprised PBMCs. The receptors were gathered from a human donor in good health (CMV status not recorded). Some clones in this sample may be carry-over from other donors' samples.

The chain combines TRBV12-3 or TRBV12-4 with TRBJ1-1, with 10 bases that match TRBD1. Germline trimming cut 3 bases from V and 5 bases from J; bases unmatched to any gene: 6. The CDR3 consists of 15 residues. The CDR3 loop is CASSFLGQGSTEAFF. CDR3 DNA sequence: TGTGCCAGCAGTTTCCTGGGACAGGGGTCAACTGAAGCTTTCTTT.

This chain connects TRBV3-1 to TRBJ2-5; 15 nucleotides line up with TRBD2. CDR1 and CDR2 from the germline V gene are LGHDT and YNNKEL (reference sequence). This CDR3 region has 19 residues. J gave up 1 base and V 3 bases, and 9 bases lay outside the gene matches. CDR3 loop: CASSQIGLAGGAGQETQYF. The CDR3 coding sequence is TGTGCCAGCAGCCAGATAGGACTAGCGGGGGGGGCCGGCCAAGAGACCCAGTACTTC.

This clonotype appeared a few times. J is TRBJ2-5 and V is TRBV6-1, with D maybe TRBD2 (5 bases). The CDR3 runs to 13 residues. Germline CDR1 is MNHNS and CDR2 is SASEGT. The V end lost 6 bases, the J end lost 6 bases, and 14 bases lay between the germline ends. The CDR3 region has the DNA TGTGCCAGCAGACTAGGGTTTGAAAAGACCCAGTACTTC. Its translation: CASRLGFEKTQYF.

V gene TRBV7-2 combines with J gene TRBJ2-4; TRBD1 agrees at 9 bases. Unmatched junction bases numbered 0, after V lost 0 bases and J lost 3 bases. From germline, CDR1 is SGHTA and CDR2 FQGNSA. The CDR3 spans 15 residues. DNA for the CDR3: TGTGCCAGCAGCTTAGCGGGACAGGGCAAAAACATTCAGTACTTC. As protein: CASSLAGQGKNIQYF.

The J gene is TRBJ1-1, the V gene TRBV28, with no clear D. Trimming shortened V by 6 bases and J by 0 bases, and 11 bases separated the two germline ends. Germline loops: CDR1 MDHEN, CDR2 SYDVKM. This CDR3 contains 14 residues. CDR3 DNA: TGTGCCAGCAGGATTATGTCCGTGAACACTGAAGCTTTCTTT. Its translation is CASRIMSVNTEAFF.

For this clonotype: A single base separates this from a much larger clone, so it may be a read error. The V call is TRBV11-3, the J call TRBJ2-7; the D call may be TRBD1 or TRBD2 (5 bases each). Per the germline V gene, CDR1 is SGHNT and CDR2 is YENEEA. This CDR3 region has 13 residues. This CDR3 reads CASSLSGTYEQCF. In DNA form, the CDR3 reads TGTGCCAGCAGCTTATCGGGGACCTACGAGCAGTGCTTC.

The CDR3 DNA reads TGTGCCAGCAGCCTCCTCTGGACAGGGGTAGGCTACACCTTC. Translating it yields CASSLLWTGVGYTF. This rearrangement joins TRBV7-9 to TRBJ1-2; 9 nucleotides agree with TRBD1. Trimming removed 5 bases from V and 8 bases from J; junction bases left unmatched: 9. The CDR3 totals 14 residues. The germline V gene has CDR1 SEHNR and CDR2 FQNEAQ (reference sequence).

There are many counts of this clonotype. The rearrangement joins TRBV7-2 to TRBJ2-7; D is unresolved. V lost 5 bases, J lost 3 bases, and 8 bases lay in between. Germline V gives CDR1 SGHTA, CDR2 FQGNSA. This CDR3 is built from 12 residues. The CDR3 DNA is TGTGCCAGCAGCCAAAACAACTACGAGCAGTACTTC. Its translation is CASSQNNYEQYF.

This clonotype was counted many times. This chain uses TRBV28 with TRBJ1-1, with D perhaps matching TRBD1 (6 bases). This CDR3 is built from 14 residues. V lost 2 bases and J 3 bases, leaving 10 bases between the germline ends. From germline, CDR1 is MDHEN and CDR2 SYDVKM. CDR3: CASSLGGVDTEAFF. For the CDR3, the DNA is TGTGCCAGCAGTTTAGGGGGCGTCGACACTGAAGCTTTCTTT. The variable domain in full, with the rest retrieved from reference TRBV28 and TRBJ1-1, is DVKVTQSSRYLVKRTGEKVFLECVQDMDHENMFWYRQDPGLGLRLIYFSYDVKMKEKGDIPEGYSVSREKKERFSLILESASTNQTSMYLCASSLGGVDTEAFFGQGTRLTVV.

This clonotype was seen many times. This rearrangement joins TRBV7-8 to TRBJ2-5; 11 nucleotides line up with TRBD2. V shed 3 bases, J shed 2 bases, and the junction held 8 bases outside the gene matches. The CDR3 is made up of 17 amino acids. CDR1 SGHVS and CDR2 FQNEAQ come from the germline V gene. CDR3 region: CASSLAGLAVQQETQYF. The CDR3 DNA is TGTGCCAGCAGCTTGGCGGGACTAGCGGTCCAACAAGAGACCCAGTACTTC.

In this sample, this clonotype turned up many times. This chain links TRBV7-2 with TRBJ1-5, with D perhaps matching TRBD1 (5 bases). Trimming pared 3 bases from V and 1 base from J, leaving 10 bases between. This CDR3 has 15 residues. Germline V gene lookup returns CDR1 SGHTA and CDR2 FQGNSA. CDR3: CASSLSGGSNQPQHF. The CDR3 DNA sequence: TGTGCCAGCAGCTTGTCCGGGGGGAGCAATCAGCCCCAGCATTTT.

This clonotype was observed a few times. The chain links TRBV28 to TRBJ2-7; 10 positions match TRBD1. This CDR3 contains 18 residues. Germline V gives CDR1 MDHEN, CDR2 SYDVKM. V was pared by 3 bases and J by 4 bases, with 15 bases of the junction left unmatched. The CDR3 DNA reads as TGTGCCAGCAGTTTCTTGAGTCGGAGGGACAGGGGATCTTACGAGCAGTACTTC. Its translation is CASSFLSRRDRGSYEQYF.

In this sample, this clonotype turned up a few times. The V call is TRBV2, the J call TRBJ1-1, with TRBD1 as a possible D gene (5 bases). In germline, CDR1 is SNHLY, CDR2 FYNNEI. The V end lost 4 bases, the J end lost 3 bases, and 12 bases lay between the germline ends. The CDR3 length is 14 residues. The CDR3 here is CASSGGYRDTEAFF. The CDR3 DNA reads as TGTGCCAGCAGTGGGGGCTACCGGGACACTGAAGCTTTCTTT.

This clonotype was seen at least ten times. The rearrangement uses TRBV7-2 and TRBJ1-1, with 7 bases aligning to TRBD1. The CDR3 sequence is 15 residues long. CDR1 and CDR2 (germline): SGHTA, FQGNSA. The V and J ends lost 4 bases and 1 base, in that order; junction bases with no gene match: 6. CDR3 region: CASSSRQGPNTEAFF. The CDR3 DNA reads TGTGCCAGCAGCTCCAGACAGGGACCGAACACTGAAGCTTTCTTT.

This clonotype was observed a few times. V gene TRBV7-8 combines with J gene TRBJ2-2, with a possible D match to TRBD1 (6 bases). This CDR3 has 17 amino acids. The germline V gene encodes CDR1 SGHVS and CDR2 FQNEAQ. Trimming took off 5 bases at V and 2 bases at J, with 18 bases between the two ends. CDR3 region: CASSSPLTGSNTGELFF. In DNA, the CDR3 is TGTGCCAGCAGCAGTCCCCTCACAGGGTCTAACACCGGGGAGCTGTTTTTT.

The V and J genes are TRBV20-1 and TRBJ2-3; 10 nucleotides align to TRBD2. The V segment lost 1 base and the J segment 0 bases; nucleotides outside the gene matches: 4. The length of the CDR3 is 16 residues. Germline assignment: CDR1 DFQATT and CDR2 SNEGSKA (reference sequence). CDR3 bases: TGCAGTGCTAGAGCTGGGACTAGCGTTAGCACAGATACGCAGTATTTT. Translation gives CSARAGTSVSTDTQYF.

V gene TRBV20-1 combines with J gene TRBJ1-5; D perhaps matches TRBD1 (5 bases). This CDR3 region has 14 residues. Germline CDR1 and CDR2: DFQATT and SNEGSKA (reference sequence). V shed 5 bases and J shed 5 bases, with 16 bases lying between them. The CDR3 region is CSAGTRDRYQPQHF. CDR3 bases: TGCAGTGCTGGAACCCGGGACCGCTATCAGCCCCAGCATTTT.

In its sample, this clonotype was seen a few times. The chain recombines TRBV11-3 with TRBJ1-1; 8 bases agree with TRBD1. Trimming took 5 bases from V and 4 from J; bases not matched to a gene: 9. Germline CDR1 is SGHNT and CDR2 is YENEEA. The CDR3 has 15 residues. CDR3 region: CASSKGQGDPTEAFF. As DNA, the CDR3 is TGTGCCAGCAGCAAAGGACAGGGAGATCCCACTGAAGCTTTCTTT.